The 27 T cell receptor beta chains given below trace back to one sample, sequenced in a study of blood T cell repertoires in COVID-19. Assay: immunoSEQ multiplex PCR; the TCRdb copy retains only in-frame clones and omits some. The profile shows 190,000 or so clones, more than 75% of them singletons. Sequenced material: peripheral blood. The source of these receptors is a man aged 55 to 70 who had recovered from COVID-19.

This chain links TRBV4-2 with TRBJ2-6; a weak D match, TRBD2 (6 bases). Trimming shortened V by 1 base and J by 0 bases, and 19 bases separated the two germline ends. This CDR3 has 20 amino acids. The germline V gene has CDR1 LGHNA and CDR2 YNFKEQ. The CDR3 DNA follows: TGTGCCAGCAGCCAAGGGCTAGCGCCGGCCGGGCTCTCTGGGGCCAACGTCCTGACTTTC. Encoded protein: CASSQGLAPAGLSGANVLTF.

CDR3 sequence reads: CASSVAEGFASGNTIYF. Written as DNA, the CDR3 is TGTGCCAGCAGCGTAGCAGAGGGCTTCGCCTCTGGAAACACCATATATTTT. The chain joins TRBV9 to TRBJ1-3; D is undetermined. Germline lookup yields CDR1 SGDLS and CDR2 YYNGEE. The CDR3 is 17 residues long. Trimming removed 0 bases from V and 0 bases from J, with 13 bases in between.

V gene TRBV3-1 (or the pseudogene TRBV3-2) combines with J gene TRBJ1-3, with TRBD1 as a possible D gene (5 bases). Germline loops: CDR1 LGHDT, CDR2 YNNKEL (reference sequence). V was pared by 5 bases and J by 0 bases, with 11 bases between. This CDR3 has 15 amino acids. The CDR3 coding sequence is TGTGCCAGCAGCACAACAGGCATCTCTGGAAACACCATATATTTT. It is translated as CASSTTGISGNTIYF.

J is TRBJ2-5 and V is TRBV18; D remains unclear. V dropped 3 bases and J dropped 1 base, with 9 bases sitting between them. Per germline, CDR1 KGHSH and CDR2 LQKENI. This CDR3 has 14 amino acids. The CDR3 loop is CASSPTIGQETQYF. The CDR3 bases are TGTGCCAGCTCACCCACGATCGGCCAAGAGACCCAGTACTTC. The variable domain in full, completed from reference TRBV18 and TRBJ2-5, reads NAGVMQNPRHLVRRRGQEARLRCSPMKGHSHVYWYRQLPEEGLKFMVYLQKENIIDESGMPKERFSAEFPKEGPSILRIQQVVRGDSAAYFCASSPTIGQETQYFGPGTRLLVL.

V usage is TRBV9 and J usage is TRBJ1-2, with 7 bases matching TRBD1. Germline CDR1 reads SGDLS; CDR2 reads YYNGEE. V trimming: 3 bases; J trimming: 1 base; junction bases outside the gene matches: 6. The CDR3 has 15 amino acids. CDR3 region: CASSAQTGINYGYTF. CDR3 coding DNA: TGTGCCAGCAGCGCCCAGACAGGGATTAACTATGGCTACACCTTC. Using reference TRBV9 and TRBJ1-2 for the parts outside the CDR3, the full variable domain is DSGVTQTPKHLITATGQRVTLRCSPRSGDLSVYWYQQSLDQGLQFLIQYYNGEERAKGNILERFSAQQFPDLHSELNLSSLELGDSALYFCASSAQTGINYGYTFGSGTRLTVV.

The V and J genes are TRBV19 and TRBJ1-5; 7 bases map to TRBD1. The V segment lost 2 bases and the J segment 0 bases; nucleotides outside the gene matches: 4. Germline loops: CDR1 LNHDA, CDR2 SQIVND (reference sequence). CDR3 length equals 16 residues. This CDR3 is CASSILGQNSNQPQHF. The CDR3 coding sequence is TGTGCCAGTAGTATATTGGGACAGAATAGCAATCAGCCCCAGCATTTT.

The chain recombines TRBV5-4 with TRBJ2-7, with 9 bases lining up with TRBD2. The CDR3 totals 14 residues. Unmatched junction bases numbered 5, after V lost 3 bases and J lost 4 bases. The germline CDR1 and CDR2 sequences are SGHNT and YYREEE (reference sequence). The chain's CDR3 is CASSSSGGRYEQYF. CDR3 bases: TGTGCCAGCAGCTCCAGCGGGGGGAGGTACGAGCAGTACTTC.

The chain has TRBV9 and TRBJ1-5; 7 nucleotides agree with TRBD1. V trimming: 0 bases; J trimming: 8 bases; junction bases outside the gene matches: 11. Germline V lookup: CDR1 SGDLS, CDR2 YYNGEE. The CDR3 covers 16 residues. CDR3 sequence: CASSVGDTGANKPQHF. The CDR3 nucleotides read TGTGCCAGCAGCGTAGGAGATACAGGGGCGAATAAGCCCCAGCATTTT.

The chain joins TRBV5-1 to TRBJ2-2; 10 nucleotides agree with TRBD2. This CDR3 comprises 17 residues. In germline, CDR1 is SGHRS, CDR2 YFSETQ. V lost 3 bases, J lost 2 bases, and 7 bases stayed unmatched. Here the CDR3 DNA reads TGCGCCAGCAGCTCGTCCGGGACTAGCGTAAACACCGGGGAGCTGTTTTTT. Protein product: CASSSSGTSVNTGELFF.

The CDR3 protein is CASSLGTSEETQYF. The CDR3 DNA reads as TGTGCCAGCAGCTTAGGAACCAGTGAAGAGACCCAGTACTTC. The chain couples TRBV7-9 to TRBJ2-5; D is ambiguous. The germline V and J ends were trimmed by 1 base and 3 bases, with 9 bases remaining between them. The CDR3 runs to 14 residues. Germline loops: CDR1 SEHNR, CDR2 FQNEAQ (reference sequence).

This sequence joins TRBV6-6 and TRBJ2-1, with 10 bases fitting TRBD2. The germline V gene encodes CDR1 MNHNY and CDR2 SVGAGI (reference sequence). With 5 bases clipped from V and 2 bases from J, the junction kept 3 bases outside the gene matches. CDR3 length equals 15 residues. The CDR3 coding sequence is TGTGCCAGCAGTCAGACTAGCGGGCCCTACAATGAGCAGTTCTTC. Translation gives CASSQTSGPYNEQFF.

This sequence joins TRBV19 and TRBJ2-3; TRBD2 agrees at 10 bases. From germline, CDR1 is LNHDA and CDR2 SQIVND (reference sequence). Trimming cost V 3 bases and J 2 bases; bases outside gene matches: 8. CDR3 length: 17 amino acids. In DNA, the CDR3 is TGTGCCAGTAGTATTGGACAACTAGCGGGAAACACAGATACGCAGTATTTT. As protein: CASSIGQLAGNTDTQYF.

This clone was detected only once. The V and J genes are TRBV6-5 and TRBJ1-1; 8 bases match TRBD1. This CDR3 spans 14 amino acids. Germline trimming cut 7 bases from V and 2 bases from J; bases unmatched to any gene: 6. Germline assignment: CDR1 MNHEY and CDR2 SVGAGI. The CDR3 protein is CASTRDRLNTEAFF. CDR3 nucleotides: TGTGCCAGCACCCGGGACAGGTTAAACACTGAAGCTTTCTTT.

This clone appeared once. The CDR3 reads CAWSGLAGANTGELFF. The CDR3 DNA reads TGTGCCTGGAGTGGCCTAGCGGGGGCGAACACCGGGGAGCTGTTTTTT. The chain couples TRBV30 to TRBJ2-2, with TRBD2 matching over 10 bases. Per germline, CDR1 GTSNPN and CDR2 SVGIG (reference sequence). After removal of 1 base from V and 0 bases from J, the junction contained 2 bases not matched to a gene. The CDR3 extends over 16 amino acids. The complete variable domain, with remaining parts taken from reference TRBV30 and TRBJ2-2, reads SQTIHQWPATLVQPVGSPLSLECTVEGTSNPNLYWYRQAAGRGLQLLFYSVGIGQISSEVPQNLSASRPQDRQFILSSKKLLLSDSGFYLCAWSGLAGANTGELFFGEGSRLTVL.

This clone was seen only once. This rearrangement joins TRBV15 to TRBJ2-3; D remains unclear. Germline V gene data show CDR1 as LNHNV and CDR2 as YYDKDF (reference sequence). V dropped 2 bases and J dropped 4 bases, with 10 bases sitting between them. The CDR3 runs 14 residues. The CDR3 region is CATSRILVADTQYF. Written as DNA, the CDR3 is TGTGCCACCAGCAGAATCCTAGTCGCAGATACGCAGTATTTT.

This clone showed up just once. This rearrangement joins TRBV6-5 to TRBJ2-3; D might be TRBD2 (7 bases). The germline gives CDR1 MNHEY, CDR2 SVGAGI. The CDR3 totals 15 residues. Trimming stripped 10 bases from V and 2 bases from J, with 19 bases between. CDR3 protein: CATRRGTTFTDTQYF. Written as DNA, the CDR3 is TGTGCCACCAGGCGGGGGACAACGTTCACAGATACGCAGTATTTT.

This chain joins TRBV18 and TRBJ1-6; 9 positions agree with TRBD1. The CDR3 covers 16 residues. CDR1 and CDR2 from the germline V gene are KGHSH and LQKENI. V trimming: 3 bases; J trimming: 0 bases; junction bases outside the gene matches: 0. The DNA for the CDR3 is TGTGCCAGCTCACCGGGACAGGGCTCCTATAATTCACCCCTCCACTTT. Amino acid sequence: CASSPGQGSYNSPLHF.

The CDR3 spells CASSLSAVYYGYTF. In nucleotides, the CDR3 is TGTGCCAGCAGTTTATCCGCGGTCTATTATGGCTACACCTTC. This chain connects TRBV28 to TRBJ1-2; D is ambiguous. The CDR3 has 14 amino acids. The germline CDR1 and CDR2 sequences are MDHEN and SYDVKM. V lost 1 base and J 5 bases, leaving 11 bases between the germline ends.

The chain combines TRBV7-2 with TRBJ1-3; a possible D gene is TRBD1 (5 bases). V shed 3 bases and J shed 0 bases, with 6 bases lying between them. The CDR3 covers 14 residues. CDR1 and CDR2 from the germline V gene are SGHTA and FQGNSA. This chain's CDR3 is CASSLGLSGNTIYF. As DNA, the CDR3 is TGTGCCAGCAGCTTGGGACTCTCTGGAAACACCATATATTTT.

The gene calls are TRBV5-6 and TRBJ1-1; a weak D match, TRBD1 (6 bases). The CDR3 loop spans 15 amino acids. Germline V CDR1 and CDR2: SGHDT, YYEEEE. V lost 6 bases and J 4 bases, leaving 19 bases between the germline ends. CDR3 in amino acids: CASTLMGGQGTEAFF. CDR3 coding DNA: TGTGCCAGCACCCTGATGGGGGGGCAGGGCACTGAAGCTTTCTTT.

This clone has a count of ten or more. The chain combines TRBV11-2 with TRBJ1-3; possible D gene TRBD1, 5 bases. The CDR3 is made up of 17 amino acids. Trimming left V 5 bases short and J 1 base short, with 18 bases between. CDR1 is SGHAT and CDR2 is FQNNGV in the germline V gene. CDR3 residues: CASSLRQRGVSGNTIYF. The CDR3 bases are TGTGCCAGCAGCCTGCGACAACGGGGGGTGTCTGGAAACACCATATATTTT.

The genes are TRBV27 and TRBJ2-3; D ambiguous. CDR1 and CDR2 from the germline V gene are MNHEY and SMNVEV (reference sequence). This CDR3 comprises 12 residues. V was cut by 7 bases and J by 5 bases, with 10 bases left in between. The CDR3 spells CASISRRDTQYF. The CDR3 region has the DNA TGTGCCAGCATCTCTCGTAGAGATACGCAGTATTTT.

The chain has TRBV27 and TRBJ2-7, with a weak D call TRBD2 (5 bases). CDR1 and CDR2 (germline): MNHEY, SMNVEV (reference sequence). CDR3 length: 15 amino acids. Trimming removed 4 bases from V and 7 bases from J, with 20 bases in between. CDR3 in DNA: TGTGCCAGCAGTTGGTCCGGTCAGGTTCGAGGGGAGCAGTACTTC. Its protein product is CASSWSGQVRGEQYF.

This clone has a handful of counts. The rearrangement uses TRBV10-3 and TRBJ1-3; D gene unclear. V was cut by 10 bases and J by 0 bases, with 13 bases left in between. Germline CDR1 ENHRY, CDR2 SYGVKD. This CDR3 has 14 amino acids. CDR3 sequence (DNA): TGTGCCACTTGGGCCATAAACTCTGGAAACACCATATATTTT. It encodes CATWAINSGNTIYF.

The J gene is TRBJ2-5, the V gene TRBV7-9; 9 positions match TRBD2. The CDR3 totals 15 residues. The junction had 9 bases not matched to a gene; V was cut back by 5 bases and J by 5 bases. Germline CDR1 SEHNR, CDR2 FQNEAQ (reference sequence). The CDR3 sequence is CASSPGLAYAETQYF. The CDR3 bases are TGTGCCAGCAGCCCGGGACTAGCTTATGCGGAGACCCAGTACTTC.

The chain combines TRBV7-2 with TRBJ1-4; TRBD1 agrees at 7 bases. This CDR3 has 13 residues. V dropped 5 bases and J dropped 8; count of bases not matched to a gene: 5. CDR1 and CDR2 (germline): SGHTA, FQGNSA. The CDR3 DNA reads as TGTGCCAGCAGCCGAGACAGGGTCGAAAAACTGTTTTTT. Translation: CASSRDRVEKLFF.

The chain links TRBV5-1 to TRBJ1-2; the match to TRBD1 covers 8 bases. With V trimmed by 4 bases and J by 4 bases, 9 bases remained unmatched. The CDR3 has 15 amino acids. Germline values: CDR1 SGHRS, CDR2 YFSETQ. CDR3 amino acids: CASSPQGAGTYGYTF. The CDR3 DNA reads TGCGCCAGCAGCCCGCAGGGGGCCGGGACCTATGGCTACACCTTC.